This is a list of T cell receptor beta chains from one sample in a study of T-cell reconstitution after alpha-beta-depleted transplantation in children. From the PCR reads, TCRdb called clonotypes with MiXCR, one entry per CDR3 protein. The sample has 800,000 to 1,000,000 distinct CDR3 sequences, about 26% seen once. The input for sequencing was PBMCs, mostly from graft donor cells, taken 360 days after TCRalphabeta/CD19-depleted stem cell transplant. The source is a boy under three years old who had a stem cell transplant for SCID, so the T cells may come from the graft donor. CDR3s include the opening cysteine and the closing phenylalanine or tryptophan. D genes are given only for firm matches. Clone size is stated in some rows and not others, as once, few, many or a class when expanded.

>TRBV28|TRBJ2-2|-|-
CASSRGTGYAGELFF
TGTGCCAGCAGTCGGGGGACGGGGTATGCCGGGGAGCTGTTTTTT
>TRBV27|TRBJ2-6|-|-
CASSRIGISGANVLTF
TGTGCCAGCAGCCGCATAGGGATCTCTGGGGCCAACGTCCTGACTTTC
>TRBV12-3/TRBV12-4|TRBJ2-7|-|-
CASRSSGVSGSYEQYF
TGTGCCAGCAGGTCCTCAGGTGTCAGCGGCTCCTACGAGCAGTACTTC
>TRBV5-1|TRBJ2-3|-|-
CASSLVGSGADTQYF
TGCGCCAGCAGCTTGGTGGGGTCGGGAGCAGATACGCAGTATTTT
>TRBV20-1|TRBJ2-2|few|-
CSARWTANTGELFF
TGCAGTGCTAGATGGACAGCGAACACCGGGGAGCTGTTTTTT
>TRBV28|TRBJ2-3|few|-
CASSLPDTTDTQYF
TGTGCCAGCAGTTTACCGGACACCACAGATACGCAGTATTTT
>TRBV27|TRBJ1-2|-|-
CVSWTASNYGYTF
TGTGTATCTTGGACGGCCTCTAACTATGGCTACACCTTC
>TRBV4-2|TRBJ2-3|-|TRBD2
CASSQDSQRGAGDTQYF
TGTGCCAGCAGCCAAGATTCGCAGCGGGGGGCAGGGGATACGCAGTATTTT
>TRBV5-1|TRBJ2-6|-|-
CASSLTLGSGANVLTF
TGCGCCAGCAGCTTGACCCTCGGGTCCGGGGCCAACGTCCTGACTTTC
>TRBV14|TRBJ1-1|-|-
CASSQDWGKNTEAFF
TGTGCCAGCAGCCAAGATTGGGGCAAGAACACTGAAGCTTTCTTT
>TRBV5-1|TRBJ2-5|-|-
CASSLPAPQETQYF
TGCGCCAGCAGCTTACCAGCGCCCCAAGAGACCCAGTACTTC
>TRBV7-2|TRBJ2-1|many|-
CASSLALAVNEQFF
TGTGCCAGCAGCTTAGCGCTAGCTGTCAATGAGCAGTTCTTC
>TRBV5-1|TRBJ2-7|few|-
CASSGGGQLDYEQYF
TGCGCCAGCAGCGGGGGGGGACAGCTAGACTACGAGCAGTACTTC
>TRBV19|TRBJ1-1|-|TRBD1
CASTPTLGQGGSYTEAFF
TGTGCCAGTACACCGACCTTAGGACAGGGCGGGAGCTACACTGAAGCTTTCTTT
>TRBV5-5|TRBJ1-2|few|-
CASSLIMTGQKRYGYTF
TGTGCCAGCAGCTTAATCATGACAGGTCAGAAACGTTATGGCTACACCTTC
>TRBV5-1|TRBJ2-1|few|-
CASSLEGRGNNEQFF
TGCGCCAGCAGCTTGGAGGGCAGGGGCAACAATGAGCAGTTCTTC
>TRBV15|TRBJ1-3|few|-
CATSRARGSSGNTIYF
TGTGCCACCAGCAGAGCCCGGGGCAGCTCTGGAAACACCATATATTTT
>TRBV18|TRBJ1-1|many|-
CASSPGGDTEAFF
TGTGCCAGCTCACCGGGGGGAGACACTGAAGCTTTCTTT
>TRBV20-1|TRBJ2-1|-|-
CSAESPGLYNEQFF
TGCAGTGCCGAATCCCCGGGACTCTACAATGAGCAGTTCTTC
>TRBV12-3/TRBV12-4|TRBJ1-3|few|-
CASTLWTAGNTIYF
TGTGCCAGCACATTATGGACAGCTGGAAACACCATATATTTT
>TRBV27|TRBJ2-4|many|-
CASSPRDTSKNIQYF
TGTGCCAGCAGTCCCCGGGACACCTCCAAAAACATTCAGTACTTC
>TRBV5-1|TRBJ2-7|few|TRBD1
CASSWGQPIYEQYF
TGCGCCAGCAGCTGGGGACAGCCTATCTACGAGCAGTACTTC
>TRBV12-3/TRBV12-4|TRBJ1-4|-|-
CASSSNRLRGEKLFF
TGTGCCAGCAGTTCCAACAGGTTACGAGGAGAAAAACTGTTTTTT
>TRBV10-3|TRBJ2-1|-|TRBD2
CAISEEGLAYNEQFF
TGTGCCATCAGTGAGGAAGGACTAGCATACAATGAGCAGTTCTTC
>TRBV12-3/TRBV12-4|TRBJ2-1|-|TRBD1
CASSPDRGSYYF
TGTGCCAGCAGTCCCGACAGGGGATCTTATTACTTC
>TRBV29-1|TRBJ1-5|-|-
CSVDRGLQPQHF
TGCAGCGTTGATAGGGGTTTGCAGCCCCAGCATTTT
>TRBV4-2|TRBJ2-3|-|TRBD2
CASSPLAGGLGTDTQYF
TGTGCCAGCAGCCCTCTAGCGGGGGGGCTGGGGACAGATACGCAGTATTTT
>TRBV18|TRBJ2-7|-|-
CASSPVASSSYEQYF
TGTGCCAGCTCACCAGTAGCGTCGAGCTCCTACGAGCAGTACTTC
>TRBV20-1|TRBJ1-5|once|-
CSASKGDNQPQHF
TGCAGTGCTAGTAAAGGAGACAATCAGCCCCAGCATTTT
>TRBV12-3/TRBV12-4|TRBJ2-6|-|-
CASSLGAANSGANVLTF
TGTGCCAGCAGTTTAGGGGCGGCGAACTCTGGGGCCAACGTCCTGACTTTC
>TRBV2|TRBJ2-5|-|-
CASSDRKGKETQYF
TGTGCCAGCAGTGATCGCAAAGGGAAAGAGACCCAGTACTTC
>TRBV18|TRBJ2-7|few|TRBD2
CASSVVASGGAPREQYF
TGTGCCAGCTCAGTGGTGGCTAGCGGGGGTGCGCCCCGAGAGCAGTACTTC
>TRBV20-1|TRBJ2-3|few|TRBD2
CSATPTSDAQYF
TGCAGTGCTACCCCGACTAGCGACGCGCAGTATTTT
>TRBV5-6|TRBJ1-1|once|-
CASSGPRETAEAFF
TGTGCCAGCAGCGGACCTAGGGAGACGGCAGAAGCTTTCTTT
>TRBV28|TRBJ2-4|-|TRBD1
CASSPGQGPLEAAKNIQYF
TGTGCCAGCAGTCCGGGACAGGGTCCTCTGGAGGCGGCCAAAAACATTCAGTACTTC
>TRBV5-1|TRBJ1-5|few|-
CASSLDGQGIQPQHF
TGCGCCAGCAGCTTGGATGGGCAGGGGATCCAGCCCCAGCATTTT
>TRBV20-1|TRBJ2-7|few|-
CSARVGWLSYEQYF
TGCAGTGCTAGAGTCGGTTGGTTGAGCTACGAGCAGTACTTC
>TRBV24-1|TRBJ2-5|-|-
CATSAGGSETQYF
TGTGCCACCAGTGCGGGGGGCTCAGAGACCCAGTACTTC
>TRBV28|TRBJ2-7|few|TRBD1
CASSAPRDSRSYEQYF
TGTGCCAGCAGTGCGCCACGGGACAGCCGATCCTACGAGCAGTACTTC
>TRBV2|TRBJ2-3|few|TRBD1
CATNYDRGWGDTQYF
TGTGCCACCAACTATGACAGGGGCTGGGGGGATACGCAGTATTTT
>TRBV11-2|TRBJ2-7|-|-
CASSLGYQSGRYYEQYF
TGTGCCAGCAGCTTAGGGTATCAATCGGGCAGATACTACGAGCAGTACTTC
>TRBV13|TRBJ2-1|-|TRBD2
CASSFERGEYNEQFF
TGTGCCAGCAGCTTTGAGCGGGGGGAGTACAATGAGCAGTTCTTC
>TRBV13|TRBJ2-3|many|-
CASSLEGNTDTQYF
TGTGCCAGCAGCTTAGAGGGAAACACAGATACGCAGTATTTT
>TRBV20-1|TRBJ1-1|-|-
CSAPTGWNTEAFF
TGCAGTGCTCCGACAGGATGGAACACTGAAGCTTTCTTT
>TRBV2|TRBJ2-7|few|-
CASSEGDTYEQYF
TGTGCCAGCAGTGAAGGGGACACCTACGAGCAGTACTTC
>TRBV7-6|TRBJ2-7|-|TRBD1
CASSTADRGEYEQYF
TGTGCCAGCAGCACGGCGGACAGGGGAGAATACGAGCAGTACTTC
>TRBV6-1|TRBJ1-1|-|TRBD1
CASSVRDRGNTEAFF
TGTGCCAGCAGTGTCCGGGACAGGGGAAACACTGAAGCTTTCTTT
>TRBV6-1|TRBJ2-2|-|-
CASRRGPVNTGELFF
TGTGCCAGCAGGAGGGGCCCAGTGAACACCGGGGAGCTGTTTTTT
>TRBV4-1|TRBJ2-1|few|TRBD2
CASSQPGLDNEQFF
TGCGCCAGCAGCCAACCTGGACTAGACAATGAGCAGTTCTTC
>TRBV29-1|TRBJ2-3|-|-
CSVPRLPWGTDTQYF
TGCAGCGTGCCCCGACTCCCCTGGGGCACAGATACGCAGTATTTT
>TRBV12-3/TRBV12-4|TRBJ2-1|-|TRBD2
CASSPRLAGGVNEQFF
TGTGCCAGCAGTCCACGACTAGCGGGGGGGGTTAATGAGCAGTTCTTC
>TRBV7-3|TRBJ1-1|few|-
CASSLRVGGEAFF
TGTGCCAGCAGCTTAAGGGTGGGGGGTGAAGCTTTCTTT
>TRBV15|TRBJ2-1|-|-
CATSREGPYQFF
TGTGCCACCAGCAGAGAAGGGCCGTATCAGTTCTTC
>TRBV4-3|TRBJ1-1|-|-
CASSQTWGGNTEAFF
TGCGCCAGCAGCCAAACCTGGGGAGGGAACACTGAAGCTTTCTTT
>TRBV6-5|TRBJ2-6|-|-
CASSYSAAPSSGANVLTF
TGTGCCAGCAGTTACAGCGCTGCGCCTTCCTCTGGGGCCAACGTCCTGACTTTC
>TRBV30|TRBJ2-7|once|-
CAWSVRRRNYEQYF
TGTGCCTGGAGTGTACGCAGGAGGAACTACGAGCAGTACTTC
>TRBV12-3/TRBV12-4|TRBJ1-4|few|TRBD1
CASSSTGGEKLFF
TGTGCCAGCAGTTCCACAGGGGGTGAAAAACTGTTTTTT